This T cell receptor beta chain was identified in a study of PD-1 blockade in classical Hodgkin lymphoma. Study-wide findings and caveats: Repertoires differed for reasons still undefined, possibly disease activity or prior therapy. In CD4+ cells, TCR diversity went up significantly by C4D1, but in CD8+ cells it did not.

The time point: cycle 4 day 1 (C4D1), after less than 7 weeks of nivolumab. Relapse after autologous stem cell transplantation occurred in every patient, and brentuximab vedotin exposure varied. Points on this clone: Its antigen remains unidentified.

Produced via immunoSEQ multiplex PCR; TCRdb's table is partial and in-frame only. The repertoire holds approximately 96,000 clones, with roughly 91% as singletons. From germline, CDR1 is LNHDA and CDR2 SQIVND (reference sequence). V lost 5 bases and J lost 6, with 8 bases in between. The CDR3 runs to 12 residues. The material sequenced was peripheral blood mononuclear cells (PBMCs), taken before the fourth cycle of nivolumab. The source is a human donor with classical Hodgkin lymphoma. The chain uses TRBV19 and TRBJ2-1; D remains ambiguous. The CDR3 protein is CASSFLLNEQFF. In DNA form, the CDR3 reads TGTGCCAGTAGTTTTCTGCTCAATGAGCAGTTCTTC.